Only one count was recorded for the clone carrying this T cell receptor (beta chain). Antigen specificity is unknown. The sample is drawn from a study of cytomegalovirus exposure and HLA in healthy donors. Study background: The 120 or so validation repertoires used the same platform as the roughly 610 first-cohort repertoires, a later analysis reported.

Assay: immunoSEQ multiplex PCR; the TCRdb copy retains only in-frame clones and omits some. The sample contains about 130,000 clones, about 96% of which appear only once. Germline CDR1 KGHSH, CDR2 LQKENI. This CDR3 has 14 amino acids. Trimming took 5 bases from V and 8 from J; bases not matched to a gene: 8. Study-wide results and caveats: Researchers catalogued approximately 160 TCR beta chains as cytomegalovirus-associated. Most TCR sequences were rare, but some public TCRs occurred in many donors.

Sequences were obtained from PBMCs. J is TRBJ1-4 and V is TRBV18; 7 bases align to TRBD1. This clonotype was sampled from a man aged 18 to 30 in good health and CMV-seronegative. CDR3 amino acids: CASSGDSNTEKLFF. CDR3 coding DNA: TGTGCCAGCTCAGGGGACAGCAATACAGAAAAACTGTTTTTT.